This TCR beta chain appears in the sequencing data of a study of T cell responses to AZD1222 COVID-19 vaccine. Method: immunoSEQ multiplex PCR; TCRdb's copy keeps in-frame clones and lacks some. The sample consists of 140,000 to 150,000 clones, 80% to 85% of them appearing once. The study, taken as a whole, reports: Regions 160-218 and 743-854 dominated among vaccine-associated CD4 TCRs spanning spike. There were mostly white British donors and more females than males, and clonal diversity was possibly underestimated. Without day 14 samples, only post-peak T cell repertoires were studied.

To note about this clone: What it binds is not known.

This CDR3 contains 15 residues. Trimming removed 1 base at V and 3 bases at J, with 11 bases between. Germline CDR1 and CDR2: SGHTA and FQGTGA. The rearrangement uses TRBV7-3 and TRBJ2-3; D possibly corresponds to TRBD2 (7 bases). This specimen consisted of peripheral blood, obtained on day 0 of MenACWY control vaccination. This clonotype was obtained from an adult in good health. The CDR3 loop reads CASSLKGGTTDTQYF. The CDR3 DNA reads as TGTGCCAGCAGCTTAAAGGGGGGGACGACAGATACGCAGTATTTT.